The 6 T cell receptor beta chains below all came from one sample that was sequenced in a study of blood T cells in healthy people across ages. Combining a sample-barcoded 5' primer with a J-beta primer mix, a second PCR ran for about 6 to 12 cycles. Each CDR3 protein is one row after TCRdb ran MiXCR on the 5' RACE reads. This table has some 930,000 distinct CDR3 sequences, about 28% appearing once. Another study also made use of these data, one on T cells of mothers and their children.

Sequencing input: blood. The receptors come from a woman aged 40 to 49 in good health.

This clonotype was seen a few times. The V and J genes are TRBV13 and TRBJ1-2; D is perhaps TRBD1 (5 bases). This CDR3 spans 15 amino acids. Germline assignment: CDR1 PRHDT and CDR2 FYEKMQ (reference sequence). Trimming removed 3 bases from V and 2 bases from J, with 13 bases in between. CDR3 coding DNA: TGTGCCAGCAGCTTTCAACAGGAAGGAAACTATGGCTACACCTTC. This translates into CASSFQQEGNYGYTF.

The count of this clonotype is one. This may be a read error: a much more frequent sequence differs by one nucleotide. CDR3 in DNA: TGTGCCATCAGTGAGTCGTCTATCCCGGTCTACGAGCAGTTCTTC. Translated, it gives CAISESSIPVYEQFF. This sequence joins TRBV10-3 and TRBJ2-1; no clear D. The V and J ends lost 0 bases and 10 bases respectively, with 16 bases between them. In germline, CDR1 is ENHRY, CDR2 SYGVKD. CDR3 length: 15 residues.

This clonotype appeared many times. CDR3 sequence (DNA): TGTGCCAGCAGAGGAGCGGACGGCTTTGGCTACACCTTC. Its translation is CASRGADGFGYTF. The chain has TRBV27 and TRBJ1-2; D gene ambiguous. The CDR3 sequence is 13 residues long. Germline V gives CDR1 MNHEY, CDR2 SMNVEV (reference sequence). Trimming shortened V by 6 bases and J by 7 bases, and 15 bases separated the two germline ends.

The chain uses TRBV19 and TRBJ2-3; 7 positions match TRBD2. J gave up 2 bases and V 4 bases, and 9 bases lay outside the gene matches. Germline values: CDR1 LNHDA, CDR2 SQIVND (reference sequence). The CDR3 has 16 residues. In DNA form, the CDR3 reads TGTGCCAGTAGTAACCCTTGGCGGGGGAACACAGATACGCAGTATTTT. It yields the protein CASSNPWRGNTDTQYF.

A word on this clonotype: A much larger clone lies a single base off, so this may be a read error. The chain links TRBV3-1 to TRBJ2-1; D might be TRBD2 (6 bases). V lost 8 bases and J lost 4, with 27 bases in between. CDR1 and CDR2 (germline): LGHDT, YNNKEL (reference sequence). This CDR3 spans 18 amino acids. CDR3 protein: CASCRSDASGVIYNEQFF. The CDR3 DNA follows: TGTGCCAGCTGCCGCAGCGATGCCTCGGGGGTCATATACAATGAGCAGTTCTTC.

This clonotype was recorded at least ten times. The chain employs TRBV29-1 and TRBJ2-7; a weak D match, TRBD1 (6 bases). Trimming took 3 bases from V and 4 from J, leaving 19 bases between them. This CDR3 spans 15 amino acids. CDR1 is SQVTM and CDR2 is ANQGSEA in the germline V gene. The DNA of the CDR3 is TGCAGCGTTGATGTTGTCGGACAGAGACCTTACGAGCAGTACTTC. As protein: CSVDVVGQRPYEQYF.